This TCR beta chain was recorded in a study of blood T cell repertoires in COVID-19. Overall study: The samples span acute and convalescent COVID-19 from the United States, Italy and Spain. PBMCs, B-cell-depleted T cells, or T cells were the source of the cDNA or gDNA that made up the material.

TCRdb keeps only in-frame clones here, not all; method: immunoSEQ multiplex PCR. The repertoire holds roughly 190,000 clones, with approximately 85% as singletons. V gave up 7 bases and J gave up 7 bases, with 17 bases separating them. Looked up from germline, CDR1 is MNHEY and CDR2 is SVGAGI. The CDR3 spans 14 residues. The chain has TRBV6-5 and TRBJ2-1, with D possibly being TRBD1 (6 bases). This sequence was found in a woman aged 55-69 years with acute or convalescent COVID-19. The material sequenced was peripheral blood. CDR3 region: CASTLTQGTNEQFF. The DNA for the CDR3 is TGTGCCAGCACTTTGACACAGGGTACGAATGAGCAGTTCTTC.